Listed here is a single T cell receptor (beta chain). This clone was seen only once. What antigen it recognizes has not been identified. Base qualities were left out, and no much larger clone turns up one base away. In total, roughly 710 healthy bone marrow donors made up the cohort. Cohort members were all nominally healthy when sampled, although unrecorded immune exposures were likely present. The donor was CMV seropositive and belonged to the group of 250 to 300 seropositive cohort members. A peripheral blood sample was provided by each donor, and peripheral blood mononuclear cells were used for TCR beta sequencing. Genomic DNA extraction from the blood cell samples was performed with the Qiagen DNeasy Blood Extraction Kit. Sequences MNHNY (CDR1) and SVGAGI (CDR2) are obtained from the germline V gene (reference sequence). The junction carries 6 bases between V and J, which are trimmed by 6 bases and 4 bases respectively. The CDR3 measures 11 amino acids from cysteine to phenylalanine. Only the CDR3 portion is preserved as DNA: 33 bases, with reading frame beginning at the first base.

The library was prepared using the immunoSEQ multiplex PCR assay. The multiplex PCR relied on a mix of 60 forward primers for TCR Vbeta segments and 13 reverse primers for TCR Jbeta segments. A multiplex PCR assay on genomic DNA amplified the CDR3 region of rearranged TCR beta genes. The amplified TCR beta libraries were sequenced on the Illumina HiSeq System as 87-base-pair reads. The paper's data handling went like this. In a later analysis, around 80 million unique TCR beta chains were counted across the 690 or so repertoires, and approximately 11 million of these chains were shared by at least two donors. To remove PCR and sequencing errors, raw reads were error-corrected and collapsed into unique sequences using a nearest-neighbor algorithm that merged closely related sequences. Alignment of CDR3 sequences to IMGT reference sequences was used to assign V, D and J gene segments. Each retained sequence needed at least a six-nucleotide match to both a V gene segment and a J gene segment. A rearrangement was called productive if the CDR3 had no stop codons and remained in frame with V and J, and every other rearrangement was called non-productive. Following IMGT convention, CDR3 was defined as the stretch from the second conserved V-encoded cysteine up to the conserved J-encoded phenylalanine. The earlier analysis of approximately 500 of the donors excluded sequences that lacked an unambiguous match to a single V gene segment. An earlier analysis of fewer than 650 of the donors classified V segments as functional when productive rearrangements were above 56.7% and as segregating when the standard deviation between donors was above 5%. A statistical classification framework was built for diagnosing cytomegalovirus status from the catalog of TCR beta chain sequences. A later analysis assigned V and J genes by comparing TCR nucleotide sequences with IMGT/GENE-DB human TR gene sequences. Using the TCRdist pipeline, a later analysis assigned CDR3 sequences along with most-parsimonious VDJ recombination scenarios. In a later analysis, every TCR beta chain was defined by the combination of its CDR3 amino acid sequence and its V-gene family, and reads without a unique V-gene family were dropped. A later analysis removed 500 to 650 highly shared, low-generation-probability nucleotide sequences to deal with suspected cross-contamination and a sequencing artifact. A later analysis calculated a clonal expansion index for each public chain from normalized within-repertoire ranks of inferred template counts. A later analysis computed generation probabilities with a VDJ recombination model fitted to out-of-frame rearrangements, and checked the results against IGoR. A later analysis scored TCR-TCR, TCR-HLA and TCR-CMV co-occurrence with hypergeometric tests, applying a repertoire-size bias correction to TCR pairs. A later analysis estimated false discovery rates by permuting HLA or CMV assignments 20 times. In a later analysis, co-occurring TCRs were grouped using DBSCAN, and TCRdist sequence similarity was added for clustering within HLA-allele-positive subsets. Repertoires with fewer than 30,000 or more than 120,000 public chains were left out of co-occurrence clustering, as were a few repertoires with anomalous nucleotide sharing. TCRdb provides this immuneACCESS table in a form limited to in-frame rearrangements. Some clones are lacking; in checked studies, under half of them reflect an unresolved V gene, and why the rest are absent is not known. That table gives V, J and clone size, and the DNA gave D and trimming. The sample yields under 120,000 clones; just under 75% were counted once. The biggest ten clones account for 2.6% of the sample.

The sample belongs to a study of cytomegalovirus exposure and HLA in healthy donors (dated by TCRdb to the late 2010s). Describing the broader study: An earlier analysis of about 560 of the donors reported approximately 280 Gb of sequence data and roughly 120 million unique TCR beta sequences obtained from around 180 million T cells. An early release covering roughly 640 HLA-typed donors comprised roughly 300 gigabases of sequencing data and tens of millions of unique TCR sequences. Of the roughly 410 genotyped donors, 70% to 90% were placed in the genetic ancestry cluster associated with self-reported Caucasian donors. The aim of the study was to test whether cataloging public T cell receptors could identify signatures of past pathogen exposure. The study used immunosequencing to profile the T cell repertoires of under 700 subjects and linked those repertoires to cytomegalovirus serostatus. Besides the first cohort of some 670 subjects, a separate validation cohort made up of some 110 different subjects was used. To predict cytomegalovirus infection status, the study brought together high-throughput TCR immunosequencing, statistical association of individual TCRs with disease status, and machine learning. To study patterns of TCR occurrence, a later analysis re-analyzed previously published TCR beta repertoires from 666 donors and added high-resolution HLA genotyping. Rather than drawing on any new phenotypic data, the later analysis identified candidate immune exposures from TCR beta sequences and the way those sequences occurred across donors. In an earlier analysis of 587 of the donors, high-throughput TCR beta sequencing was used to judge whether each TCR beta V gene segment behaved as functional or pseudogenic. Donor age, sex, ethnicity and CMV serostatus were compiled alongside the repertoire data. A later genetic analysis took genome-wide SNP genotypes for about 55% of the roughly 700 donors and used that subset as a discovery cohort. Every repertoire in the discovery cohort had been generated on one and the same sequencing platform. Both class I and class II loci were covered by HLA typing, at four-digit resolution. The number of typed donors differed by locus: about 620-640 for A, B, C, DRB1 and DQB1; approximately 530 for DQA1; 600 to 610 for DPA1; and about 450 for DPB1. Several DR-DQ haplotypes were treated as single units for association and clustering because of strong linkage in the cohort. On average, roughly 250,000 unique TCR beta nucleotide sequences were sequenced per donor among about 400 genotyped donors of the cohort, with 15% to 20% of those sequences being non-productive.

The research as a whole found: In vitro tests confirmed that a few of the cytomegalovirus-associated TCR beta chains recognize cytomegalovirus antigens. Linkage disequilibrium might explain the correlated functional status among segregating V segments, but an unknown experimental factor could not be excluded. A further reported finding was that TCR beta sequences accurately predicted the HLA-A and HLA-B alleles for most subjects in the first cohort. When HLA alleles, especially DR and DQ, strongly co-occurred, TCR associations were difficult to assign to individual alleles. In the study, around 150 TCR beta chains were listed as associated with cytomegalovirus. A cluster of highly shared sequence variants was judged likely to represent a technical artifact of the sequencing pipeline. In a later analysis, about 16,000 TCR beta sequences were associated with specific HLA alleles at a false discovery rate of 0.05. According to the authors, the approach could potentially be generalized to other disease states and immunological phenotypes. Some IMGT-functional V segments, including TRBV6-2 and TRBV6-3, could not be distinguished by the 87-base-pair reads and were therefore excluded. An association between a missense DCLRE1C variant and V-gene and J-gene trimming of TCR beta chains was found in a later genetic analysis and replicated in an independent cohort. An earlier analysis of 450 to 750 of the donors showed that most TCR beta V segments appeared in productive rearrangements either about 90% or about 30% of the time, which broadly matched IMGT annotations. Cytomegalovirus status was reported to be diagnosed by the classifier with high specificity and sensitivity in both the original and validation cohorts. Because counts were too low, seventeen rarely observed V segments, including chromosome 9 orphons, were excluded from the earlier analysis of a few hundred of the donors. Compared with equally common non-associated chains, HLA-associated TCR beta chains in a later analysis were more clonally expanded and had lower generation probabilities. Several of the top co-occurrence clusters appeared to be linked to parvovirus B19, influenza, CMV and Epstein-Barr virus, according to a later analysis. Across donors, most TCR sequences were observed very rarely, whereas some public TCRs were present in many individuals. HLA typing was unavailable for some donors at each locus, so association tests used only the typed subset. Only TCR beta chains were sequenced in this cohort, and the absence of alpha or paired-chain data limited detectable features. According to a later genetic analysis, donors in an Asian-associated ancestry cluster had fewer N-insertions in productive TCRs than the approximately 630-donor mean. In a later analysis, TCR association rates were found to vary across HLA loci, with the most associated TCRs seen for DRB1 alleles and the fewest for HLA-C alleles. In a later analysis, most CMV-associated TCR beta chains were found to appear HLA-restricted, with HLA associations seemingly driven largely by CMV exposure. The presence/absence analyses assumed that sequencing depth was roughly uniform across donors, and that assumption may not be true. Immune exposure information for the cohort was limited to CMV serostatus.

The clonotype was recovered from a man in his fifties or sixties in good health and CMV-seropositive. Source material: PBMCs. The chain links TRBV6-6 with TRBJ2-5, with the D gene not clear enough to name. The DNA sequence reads TGTGCCAGCAGCCCCCGAGAGACCCAGTACTTC. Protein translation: CASSPRETQYF.